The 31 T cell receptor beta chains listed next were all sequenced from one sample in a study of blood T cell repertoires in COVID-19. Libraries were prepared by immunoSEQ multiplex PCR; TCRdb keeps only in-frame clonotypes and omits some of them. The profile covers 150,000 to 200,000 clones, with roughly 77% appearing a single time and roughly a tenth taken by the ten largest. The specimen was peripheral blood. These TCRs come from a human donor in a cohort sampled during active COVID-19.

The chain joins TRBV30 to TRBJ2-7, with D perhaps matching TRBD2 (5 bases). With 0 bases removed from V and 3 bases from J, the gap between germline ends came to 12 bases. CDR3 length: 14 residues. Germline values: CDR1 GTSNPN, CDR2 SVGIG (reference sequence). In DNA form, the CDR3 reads TGTGCCTGGAGTGTAGGAGGAGCTAGCTACGAGCAGTACTTC. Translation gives CAWSVGGASYEQYF. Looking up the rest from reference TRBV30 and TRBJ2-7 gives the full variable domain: SQTIHQWPATLVQPVGSPLSLECTVEGTSNPNLYWYRQAAGRGLQLLFYSVGIGQISSEVPQNLSASRPQDRQFILSSKKLLLSDSGFYLCAWSVGGASYEQYFGPGTRLTVT.

CDR3 DNA: TGTGCCAGCAGCCTGCAGGGGTCCTACAATGAGCAGTTCTTC. This translates into CASSLQGSYNEQFF. V and J are TRBV14 and TRBJ2-1; the D gene is possibly TRBD1 (6 bases). Germline CDR1 reads SGHDN; CDR2 reads FVKESK. The V end lost 4 bases, the J end lost 1 base, and 8 bases lay between the germline ends. This CDR3 region has 14 residues.

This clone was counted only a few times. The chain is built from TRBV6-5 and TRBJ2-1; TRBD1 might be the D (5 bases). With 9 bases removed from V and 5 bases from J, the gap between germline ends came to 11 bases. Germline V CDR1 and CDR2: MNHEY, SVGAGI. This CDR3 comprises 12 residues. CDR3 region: CASTDRNNEQFF. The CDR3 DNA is TGTGCCAGTACTGACAGAAACAATGAGCAGTTCTTC.

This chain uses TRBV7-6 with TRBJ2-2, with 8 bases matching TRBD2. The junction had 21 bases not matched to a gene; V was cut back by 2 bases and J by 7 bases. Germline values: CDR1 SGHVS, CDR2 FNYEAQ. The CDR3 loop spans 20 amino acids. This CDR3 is CASSLYPLTSAGGISGELFF. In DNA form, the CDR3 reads TGTGCCAGCAGCTTATACCCTTTGACTAGCGCAGGCGGGATAAGCGGGGAGCTGTTTTTT.

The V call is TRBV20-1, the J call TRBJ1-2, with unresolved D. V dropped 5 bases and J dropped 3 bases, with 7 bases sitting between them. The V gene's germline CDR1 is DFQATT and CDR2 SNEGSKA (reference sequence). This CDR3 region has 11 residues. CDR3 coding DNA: TGCAGTGCTGGTACAGACTATGGCTACACCTTC. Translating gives CSAGTDYGYTF.

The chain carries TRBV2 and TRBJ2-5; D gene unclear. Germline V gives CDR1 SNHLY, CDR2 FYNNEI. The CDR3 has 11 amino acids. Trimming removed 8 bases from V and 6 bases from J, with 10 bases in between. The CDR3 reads CASGADQTQYF. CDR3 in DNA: TGTGCCAGCGGCGCGGATCAGACCCAGTACTTC.

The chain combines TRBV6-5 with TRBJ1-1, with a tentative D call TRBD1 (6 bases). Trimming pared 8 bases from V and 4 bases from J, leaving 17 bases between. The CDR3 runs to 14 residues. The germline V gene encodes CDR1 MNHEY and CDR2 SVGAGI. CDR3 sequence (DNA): TGTGCCAGCCGACGGGGGGGGCCTGGCACTGAAGCTTTCTTT. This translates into CASRRGGPGTEAFF.

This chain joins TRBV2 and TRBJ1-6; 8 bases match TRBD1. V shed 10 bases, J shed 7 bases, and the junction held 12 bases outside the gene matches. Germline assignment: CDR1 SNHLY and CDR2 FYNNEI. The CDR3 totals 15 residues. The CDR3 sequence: CATETDRAGNSPLHF. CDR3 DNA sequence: TGTGCCACCGAAACGGACAGGGCGGGGAATTCACCCCTCCACTTT.

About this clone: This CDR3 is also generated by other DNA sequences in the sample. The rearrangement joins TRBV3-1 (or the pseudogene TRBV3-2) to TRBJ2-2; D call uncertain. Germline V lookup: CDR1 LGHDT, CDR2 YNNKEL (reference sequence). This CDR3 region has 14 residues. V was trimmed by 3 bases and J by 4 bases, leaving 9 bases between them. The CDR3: CASSQPGGTGELFF. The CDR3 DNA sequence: TGTGCCAGCAGCCAGCCCGGTGGCACCGGGGAGCTGTTTTTT.

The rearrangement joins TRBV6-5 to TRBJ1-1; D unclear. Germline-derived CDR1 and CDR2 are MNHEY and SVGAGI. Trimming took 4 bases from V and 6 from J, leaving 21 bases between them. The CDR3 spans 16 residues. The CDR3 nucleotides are TGTGCCAGCAGTTCCCCGAGGCACAGTCGGGAGGCTGAAGCTTTCTTT. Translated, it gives CASSSPRHSREAEAFF.

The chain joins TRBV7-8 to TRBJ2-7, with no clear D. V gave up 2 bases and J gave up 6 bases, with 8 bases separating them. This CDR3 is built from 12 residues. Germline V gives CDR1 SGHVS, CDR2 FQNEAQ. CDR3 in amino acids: CASSLSGGEQYF. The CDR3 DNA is TGTGCCAGCAGCTTATCGGGTGGCGAGCAGTACTTC.

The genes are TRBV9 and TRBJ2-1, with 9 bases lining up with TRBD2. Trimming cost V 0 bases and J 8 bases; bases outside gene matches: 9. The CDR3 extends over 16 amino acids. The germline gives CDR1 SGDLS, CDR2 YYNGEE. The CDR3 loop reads CASSVAGSGSHDEQFF. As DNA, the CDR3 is TGTGCCAGCAGCGTAGCCGGTAGCGGGAGCCACGATGAGCAGTTCTTC.

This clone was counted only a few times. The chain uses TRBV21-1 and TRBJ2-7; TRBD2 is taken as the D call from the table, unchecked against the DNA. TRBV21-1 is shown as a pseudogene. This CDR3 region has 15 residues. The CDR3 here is CASSKGREESYEQYF. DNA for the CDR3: TGTGCCAGCAGCAAAGGGAGGGAGGAGTCCTACGAGCAGTACTTC.

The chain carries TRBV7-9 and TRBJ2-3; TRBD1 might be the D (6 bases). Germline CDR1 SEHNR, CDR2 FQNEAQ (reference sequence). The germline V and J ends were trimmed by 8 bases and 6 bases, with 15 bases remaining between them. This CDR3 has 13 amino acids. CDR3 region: CASAAGDVDTQYF. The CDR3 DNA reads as TGTGCCAGCGCGGCAGGGGACGTGGATACGCAGTATTTT.

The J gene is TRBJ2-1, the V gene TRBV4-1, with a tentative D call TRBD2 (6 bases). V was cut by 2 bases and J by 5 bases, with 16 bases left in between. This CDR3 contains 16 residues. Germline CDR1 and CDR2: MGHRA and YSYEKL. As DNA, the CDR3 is TGCGCCAGCAGCCAATCCGGGACTCGGGATGACAATGAGCAGTTCTTC. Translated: CASSQSGTRDDNEQFF.

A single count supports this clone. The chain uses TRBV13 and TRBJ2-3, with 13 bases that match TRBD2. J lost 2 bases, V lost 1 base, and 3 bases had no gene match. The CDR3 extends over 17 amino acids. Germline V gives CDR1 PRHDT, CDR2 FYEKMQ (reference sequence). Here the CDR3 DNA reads TGTGCCAGCAGCTTAGTGGGACTAGCGGGGATCACAGATACGCAGTATTTT. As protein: CASSLVGLAGITDTQYF.

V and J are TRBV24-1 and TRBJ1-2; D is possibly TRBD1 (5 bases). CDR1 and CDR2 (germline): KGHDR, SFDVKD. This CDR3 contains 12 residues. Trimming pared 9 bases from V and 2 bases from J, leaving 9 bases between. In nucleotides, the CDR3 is TGTGCCACCTGGGACTTAAACTATGGCTACACCTTC. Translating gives CATWDLNYGYTF.

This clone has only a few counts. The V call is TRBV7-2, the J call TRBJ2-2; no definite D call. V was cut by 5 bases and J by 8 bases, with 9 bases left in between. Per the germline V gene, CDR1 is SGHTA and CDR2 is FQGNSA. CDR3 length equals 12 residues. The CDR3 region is CASSPGGGELFF. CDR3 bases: TGTGCCAGCAGCCCCGGCGGTGGGGAGCTGTTTTTT.

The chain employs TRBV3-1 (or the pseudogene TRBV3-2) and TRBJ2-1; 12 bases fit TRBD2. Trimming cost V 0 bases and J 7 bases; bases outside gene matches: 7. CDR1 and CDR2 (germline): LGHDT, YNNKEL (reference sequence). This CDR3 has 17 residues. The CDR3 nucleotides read TGTGCCAGCAGCCAAGAAGTACTAGCGGGAGGAGGGAATGAGCAGTTCTTC. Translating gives CASSQEVLAGGGNEQFF.

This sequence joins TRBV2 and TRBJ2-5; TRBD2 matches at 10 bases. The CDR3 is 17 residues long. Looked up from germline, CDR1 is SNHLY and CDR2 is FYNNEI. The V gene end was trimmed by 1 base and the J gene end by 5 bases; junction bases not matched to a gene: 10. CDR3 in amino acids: CASSEGALAGVGETQYF. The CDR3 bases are TGTGCCAGCAGTGAAGGAGCGCTAGCGGGAGTTGGGGAGACCCAGTACTTC.

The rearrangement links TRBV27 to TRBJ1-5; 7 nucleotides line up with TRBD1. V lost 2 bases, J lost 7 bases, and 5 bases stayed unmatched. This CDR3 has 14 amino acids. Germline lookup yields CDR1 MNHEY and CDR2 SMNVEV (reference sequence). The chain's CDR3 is CASSLTTGVQPQHF. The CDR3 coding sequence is TGTGCCAGCAGTTTAACAACAGGGGTCCAGCCCCAGCATTTT.

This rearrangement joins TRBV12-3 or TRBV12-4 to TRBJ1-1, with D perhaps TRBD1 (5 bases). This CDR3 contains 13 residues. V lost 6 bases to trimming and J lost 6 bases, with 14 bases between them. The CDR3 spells CASSLGGWAEAFF. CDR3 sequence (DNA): TGTGCCAGCAGCTTGGGGGGATGGGCTGAAGCTTTCTTT.

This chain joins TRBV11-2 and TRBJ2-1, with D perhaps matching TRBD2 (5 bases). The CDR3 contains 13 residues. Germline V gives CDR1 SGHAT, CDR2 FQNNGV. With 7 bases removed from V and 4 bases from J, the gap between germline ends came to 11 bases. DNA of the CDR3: TGTGCCAGCATGGGGAGCACGTACAATGAGCAGTTCTTC. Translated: CASMGSTYNEQFF.

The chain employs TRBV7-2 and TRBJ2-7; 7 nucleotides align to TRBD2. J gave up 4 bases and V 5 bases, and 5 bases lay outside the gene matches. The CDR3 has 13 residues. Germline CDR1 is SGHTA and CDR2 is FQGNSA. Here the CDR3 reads CASSLQAGYEQYF. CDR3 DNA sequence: TGTGCCAGCAGCCTCCAAGCGGGATACGAGCAGTACTTC.

CDR3 sequence (DNA): TGTGCCAGCACAATTACTAGCCCCTCCTACAATGAGCAGTTCTTC. This encodes CASTITSPSYNEQFF. The V call is TRBV3-1 (or the pseudogene TRBV3-2), the J call TRBJ2-1; D perhaps matches TRBD2 (6 bases). CDR3 length: 15 amino acids. CDR1 is LGHDT, CDR2 YNNKEL, per germline (reference sequence). The germline V and J ends were trimmed by 7 bases and 0 bases, with 13 bases remaining between them.

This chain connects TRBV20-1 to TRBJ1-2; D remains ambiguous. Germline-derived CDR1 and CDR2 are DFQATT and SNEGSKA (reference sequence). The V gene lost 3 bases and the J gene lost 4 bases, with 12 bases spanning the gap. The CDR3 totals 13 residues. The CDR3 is CSASDRVGYGYTF. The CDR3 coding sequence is TGCAGTGCTAGTGATCGGGTAGGCTATGGCTACACCTTC.

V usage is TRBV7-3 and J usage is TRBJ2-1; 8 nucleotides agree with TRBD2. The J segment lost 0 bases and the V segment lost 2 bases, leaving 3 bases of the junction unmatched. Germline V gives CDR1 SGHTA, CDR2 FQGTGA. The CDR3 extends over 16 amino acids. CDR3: CASSLLAGSSYNEQFF. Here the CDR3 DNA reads TGTGCCAGCAGCTTATTAGCGGGAAGCTCCTACAATGAGCAGTTCTTC. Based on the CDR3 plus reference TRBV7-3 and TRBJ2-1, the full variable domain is GAGVSQTPSNKVTEKGKYVELRCDPISGHTALYWYRQSLGQGPEFLIYFQGTGAADDSGLPNDRFFAVRPEGSVSTLKIQRTERGDSAVYLCASSLLAGSSYNEQFFGPGTRLTVL.

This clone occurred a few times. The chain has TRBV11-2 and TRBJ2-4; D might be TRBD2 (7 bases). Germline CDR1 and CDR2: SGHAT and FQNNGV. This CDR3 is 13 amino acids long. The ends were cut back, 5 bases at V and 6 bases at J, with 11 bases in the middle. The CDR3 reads CASSEGGVNIQYF. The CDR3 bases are TGTGCCAGCAGCGAAGGGGGGGTAAACATTCAGTACTTC.

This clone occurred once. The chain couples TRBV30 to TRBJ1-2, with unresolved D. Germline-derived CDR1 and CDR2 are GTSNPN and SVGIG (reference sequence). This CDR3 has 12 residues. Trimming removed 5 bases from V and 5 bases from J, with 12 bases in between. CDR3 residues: CAWSPPGYGYTF. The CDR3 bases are TGTGCCTGGTCCCCTCCGGGGTATGGCTACACCTTC.

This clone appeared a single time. CDR3: CASGVGTGELFF. The CDR3 DNA follows: TGTGCCTCGGGGGTCGGCACCGGGGAGCTGTTTTTT. This rearrangement joins TRBV6-4 to TRBJ2-2, with TRBD2 as a possible D gene (6 bases). Germline CDR1 and CDR2: MRHNA and SNTAGT. This CDR3 has 12 amino acids. The V end was cut by 11 bases, the J end by 4 bases, with 11 bases between.

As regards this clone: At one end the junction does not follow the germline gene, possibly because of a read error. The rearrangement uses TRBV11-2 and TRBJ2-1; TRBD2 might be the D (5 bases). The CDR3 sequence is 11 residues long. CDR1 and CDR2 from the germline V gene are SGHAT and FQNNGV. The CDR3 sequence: CASSSGEPVIF. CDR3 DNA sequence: TGTGCCAGCAGCTCCGGGGAGCCTGTGATCTTC.